Described below is a single T cell receptor beta chain sequence and its context. With V trimmed by 6 bases and J by 2 bases, 11 bases remained unmatched. The CDR3 sequence is 16 residues long. Germline CDR1 reads LGHDT; CDR2 reads YNNKEL (reference sequence). The data are from a study of blood T cell repertoires in COVID-19. Background on the study: The samples span acute and convalescent COVID-19 from the United States, Italy and Spain.

As originally analysed: Using reference gene primer amplification, nucleated cell counts were estimated. Sequencing was performed with immunoSEQ multiplex PCR; in TCRdb, only in-frame clones are kept and a portion is missing. The V and J calls and the clone size are those of that table, but D and trimming were determined from the DNA. Found here are about 250,000 clones, 85% to 90% of them singletons; the top ten hold 1.2% to 1.5%. The chain employs TRBV3-1 (or the pseudogene TRBV3-2) and TRBJ2-7, with 9 bases lining up with TRBD1. The sequencing sample was made of peripheral blood. This TCR was sampled from a man aged 80 or over with acute or convalescent COVID-19. The CDR3: CASSGGPGQGTYEQYF. CDR3 coding DNA: TGTGCCAGCAGTGGGGGCCCGGGACAGGGCACCTACGAGCAGTACTTC.